These T cell receptor beta chains were read from a single sample in a study of T cell changes during pregnancy in multiple sclerosis. Repertoires were generated with immunoSEQ multiplex PCR, while TCRdb's copy carries only in-frame clones and drops some. The sample has tens of thousands of clones, approximately 87% seen once. The specimen was peripheral blood from another person, used as feeder cells. Every receptor here comes from a human donor whose cells served as feeder cells for cultures in a pregnancy study. CDR3s include the opening cysteine and the closing phenylalanine or tryptophan. The order of the fields is D gene, clone size, J gene, V gene, CDR3 protein, CDR3 DNA. A D gene is named only where the DNA matches it firmly. Only part of the rows carry a size: once, few, many, or a class if the clone is expanded.

d_call: TRBD2
clone_size: -
j_call: TRBJ2-2
v_call: TRBV7-2
cdr3_aa: CASSLHKGLAALRNGELFF
cdr3_nt: TGTGCCAGCAGCTTACATAAGGGACTAGCGGCTCTAAGGAACGGGGAGCTGTTTTTT

d_call: TRBD1
clone_size: -
j_call: TRBJ1-2
v_call: TRBV6-5
cdr3_aa: CASSNGQGLNYGYTF
cdr3_nt: TGTGCCAGCAGTAACGGACAGGGCCTTAACTATGGCTACACCTTC

d_call: -
clone_size: -
j_call: TRBJ2-1
v_call: TRBV30
cdr3_aa: CAWSGGGPGDEQFF
cdr3_nt: TGTGCCTGGAGTGGGGGAGGTCCCGGGGATGAGCAGTTCTTC

d_call: -
clone_size: -
j_call: TRBJ2-5
v_call: TRBV5-4
cdr3_aa: CASSSSGGEETQYF
cdr3_nt: TGTGCCAGCAGCTCCTCGGGGGGCGAGGAGACCCAGTACTTC

d_call: TRBD1
clone_size: -
j_call: TRBJ1-2
v_call: TRBV9
cdr3_aa: CASSRGTGGRYGYTF
cdr3_nt: TGTGCCAGCTCGCGAGGGACAGGGGGACGGTATGGCTACACCTTC

d_call: -
clone_size: -
j_call: TRBJ2-5
v_call: TRBV7-7
cdr3_aa: CASSSDRQETQYF
cdr3_nt: TGTGCTAGCAGCTCGGACAGACAAGAGACCCAGTACTTC

d_call: -
clone_size: -
j_call: TRBJ1-5
v_call: TRBV7-2
cdr3_aa: CASSLVGGSDQPQHF
cdr3_nt: TGTGCCAGCAGCTTAGTGGGGGGTTCCGATCAGCCCCAGCATTTT

d_call: TRBD2
clone_size: -
j_call: TRBJ2-1
v_call: TRBV27
cdr3_aa: CATAWAGGYNEQFF
cdr3_nt: TGTGCCACCGCTTGGGCGGGGGGATACAATGAGCAGTTCTTC

d_call: TRBD2
clone_size: -
j_call: TRBJ2-1
v_call: TRBV7-9
cdr3_aa: CASTIGGAAEQFF
cdr3_nt: TGTGCCAGTACGATCGGGGGGGCCGCTGAGCAGTTCTTC

d_call: TRBD1
clone_size: -
j_call: TRBJ1-4
v_call: TRBV11-1
cdr3_aa: CASSRTGTNEKLFF
cdr3_nt: TGTGCCAGCAGCCGGACAGGGACTAATGAAAAACTGTTTTTT

d_call: TRBD1
clone_size: -
j_call: TRBJ1-1
v_call: TRBV7-2
cdr3_aa: CASSPRQGEAFF
cdr3_nt: TGTGCCAGCAGCCCCCGACAGGGGGAGGCTTTCTTT

d_call: TRBD1
clone_size: -
j_call: TRBJ1-1
v_call: TRBV19
cdr3_aa: CARTTGGAFF
cdr3_nt: TGTGCCAGGACGACAGGGGGAGCTTTCTTT

d_call: -
clone_size: -
j_call: TRBJ2-1
v_call: TRBV5-6
cdr3_aa: CASQPSAGREYNEQFF
cdr3_nt: TGTGCCAGCCAACCTTCGGCAGGACGCGAGTACAATGAGCAGTTCTTC

d_call: TRBD2
clone_size: -
j_call: TRBJ2-3
v_call: TRBV9
cdr3_aa: CASSVSTSGYDTQYF
cdr3_nt: TGTGCCAGCAGCGTCTCGACTAGCGGGTACGATACGCAGTATTTT

d_call: TRBD1
clone_size: once
j_call: TRBJ2-2
v_call: TRBV10-3
cdr3_aa: CAISVEGAFAGELFF
cdr3_nt: TGTGCCATCAGTGTTGAGGGGGCGTTCGCCGGGGAGCTGTTTTTT

d_call: TRBD1
clone_size: -
j_call: TRBJ1-2
v_call: TRBV28
cdr3_aa: CASTPGQNYGYTF
cdr3_nt: TGTGCCAGCACCCCGGGACAGAACTATGGCTACACCTTC

d_call: TRBD2
clone_size: -
j_call: TRBJ2-5
v_call: TRBV7-6
cdr3_aa: CASSLDQRGLMGTQYF
cdr3_nt: TGTGCCAGCAGCTTAGATCAGCGGGGGTTAATGGGGACCCAGTACTTC

d_call: -
clone_size: -
j_call: TRBJ1-2
v_call: TRBV7-9
cdr3_aa: CASSLVGGSYGYTF
cdr3_nt: TGTGCCAGCAGCTTAGTTGGGGGTAGCTATGGCTACACCTTC

d_call: TRBD1
clone_size: -
j_call: TRBJ1-2
v_call: TRBV5-6
cdr3_aa: CASSWGQGMGGYTF
cdr3_nt: TGTGCCAGCAGCTGGGGACAGGGCATGGGAGGCTACACCTTC

d_call: -
clone_size: -
j_call: TRBJ1-5
v_call: TRBV7-6
cdr3_aa: CASSPGEGPQHF
cdr3_nt: TGTGCCAGCAGCCCCGGGGAGGGCCCCCAGCATTTT

d_call: TRBD2
clone_size: -
j_call: TRBJ2-6
v_call: TRBV28
cdr3_aa: CASSPPGLANVLTF
cdr3_nt: TGTGCCAGCAGTCCCCCGGGACTAGCCAACGTCCTGACTTTC

d_call: -
clone_size: -
j_call: TRBJ2-6
v_call: TRBV7-2
cdr3_aa: CAKRDGANVLTF
cdr3_nt: TGTGCCAAGCGCGACGGGGCCAACGTCCTGACTTTC

d_call: -
clone_size: -
j_call: TRBJ2-7
v_call: TRBV11-2
cdr3_aa: CASSLGRGYEQYF
cdr3_nt: TGTGCCAGCAGCTTAGGGAGGGGATACGAGCAGTACTTC

d_call: TRBD2
clone_size: -
j_call: TRBJ2-7
v_call: TRBV7-8
cdr3_aa: CASSLELSGLAGGREQYF
cdr3_nt: TGTGCCAGCAGCTTAGAATTATCGGGACTAGCGGGAGGGAGGGAGCAGTACTTC

d_call: -
clone_size: few
j_call: TRBJ2-2
v_call: TRBV6-5
cdr3_aa: CASSYSGQAGELFF
cdr3_nt: TGTGCCAGCAGTTACTCAGGTCAAGCCGGGGAGCTGTTTTTT

d_call: -
clone_size: once
j_call: TRBJ2-3
v_call: TRBV29-1
cdr3_aa: CSAGGSRVGTDTQYF
cdr3_nt: TGCAGCGCTGGGGGTTCTAGGGTTGGAACAGATACGCAGTATTTT

d_call: -
clone_size: -
j_call: TRBJ2-3
v_call: TRBV9
cdr3_aa: CASSYDRSTDTQYF
cdr3_nt: TGTGCCAGCAGCTACGACAGGTCCACAGATACGCAGTATTTT

d_call: -
clone_size: -
j_call: TRBJ1-1
v_call: TRBV10-3
cdr3_aa: CAISEGNTEAFF
cdr3_nt: TGTGCCATCAGTGAGGGGAACACTGAAGCTTTCTTT

d_call: -
clone_size: -
j_call: TRBJ1-5
v_call: TRBV28
cdr3_aa: CASSLSQVSNQPQHF
cdr3_nt: TGTGCCAGCAGTTTATCGCAGGTCTCCAATCAGCCCCAGCATTTT

d_call: -
clone_size: -
j_call: TRBJ1-1
v_call: TRBV7-9
cdr3_aa: CASSLAPGEAFF
cdr3_nt: TGTGCCAGCAGCTTAGCGCCCGGTGAAGCTTTCTTT

d_call: TRBD2
clone_size: -
j_call: TRBJ2-4
v_call: TRBV7-2
cdr3_aa: CASSLVASGVKNIQYF
cdr3_nt: TGTGCCAGCAGCTTAGTCGCTAGCGGGGTTAAAAACATTCAGTACTTC

d_call: -
clone_size: -
j_call: TRBJ1-1
v_call: TRBV7-9
cdr3_aa: CASSLIGGRGLTEAFF
cdr3_nt: TGTGCCAGCAGCCTCATAGGCGGTCGGGGGCTCACTGAAGCTTTCTTT

d_call: -
clone_size: -
j_call: TRBJ2-7
v_call: TRBV7-2
cdr3_aa: CASTSDRNSYEQYF
cdr3_nt: TGTGCCAGCACCAGCGACAGAAACTCCTACGAGCAGTACTTC

d_call: -
clone_size: -
j_call: TRBJ2-5
v_call: TRBV13
cdr3_aa: CASSSRRAGVPKETQYF
cdr3_nt: TGTGCCAGCAGCTCCCGAAGAGCAGGAGTCCCGAAAGAGACCCAGTACTTC

d_call: -
clone_size: -
j_call: TRBJ2-1
v_call: TRBV6-5
cdr3_aa: CASSYEGRGEYEQFF
cdr3_nt: TGTGCCAGCAGTTACGAGGGCCGAGGGGAATATGAGCAGTTCTTC

d_call: TRBD2
clone_size: -
j_call: TRBJ2-1
v_call: TRBV18
cdr3_aa: CASSPQEGGGAYNEQFF
cdr3_nt: TGTGCCAGCTCACCACAGGAGGGCGGGGGGGCCTACAATGAGCAGTTCTTC

d_call: -
clone_size: -
j_call: TRBJ1-1
v_call: TRBV6-5
cdr3_aa: CASSYGSWIPTEAFF
cdr3_nt: TGTGCCAGCAGTTACGGTTCATGGATTCCCACTGAAGCTTTCTTT

d_call: TRBD2
clone_size: -
j_call: TRBJ2-5
v_call: TRBV4-1
cdr3_aa: CASSQESQAGGRETQYF
cdr3_nt: TGCGCCAGCAGCCAAGAAAGCCAAGCGGGGGGGAGGGAGACCCAGTACTTC

d_call: -
clone_size: -
j_call: TRBJ1-1
v_call: TRBV5-4
cdr3_aa: CASSTGNTNTEAFF
cdr3_nt: TGTGCCAGCAGCACCGGGAATACGAACACTGAAGCTTTCTTT